This T cell receptor (beta chain) originates from a study of blood T cell repertoires in COVID-19. Looking at the study overall: The United States, Italy and Spain supplied acute and convalescent COVID-19 samples. From T cells, B-cell-depleted T cells, or PBMCs came the material, which was cDNA or gDNA.

Measured with immunoSEQ multiplex PCR; TCRdb has only the in-frame clones, and not every one. This sample carries some 96,000 clones, more than 70% of them seen once, and the ten largest clones take 9.5% to 15%. The CDR3 is 14 residues long. The V end was cut by 1 base, the J end by 3 bases, with 10 bases between. From germline, CDR1 is SGHTA and CDR2 FQGNSA. The receptor comes from a human donor in a cohort sampled during active COVID-19. The source material was peripheral blood. V usage is TRBV7-2 and J usage is TRBJ2-7; D perhaps matches TRBD1 (5 bases). As DNA, the CDR3 is TGTGCCAGCAGCTTAGGACAGAACCTCTACGAGCAGTACTTC. It yields the protein CASSLGQNLYEQYF.